Below are 30 T cell receptor beta chains sequenced from a single sample in a study of shared clonotypes between healthy human individuals. Clones were read by immunoSEQ multiplex PCR, and TCRdb kept only the in-frame ones, dropping some. The sample contains roughly 810,000 clones, about 96% of which appear only once. CD45RO-negative, CCR7-selected cells formed the naive CD8 fraction, which excluded terminally differentiated effector memory CD45RA+ cells. Sample: naive CD8+ T cells sorted from blood. These TCRs come from a man in his thirties or forties in good health.

This clone was observed once. This sample also contains other DNA sequences that code for the same CDR3. The chain couples TRBV5-6 to TRBJ1-1, with D uncertain. The V gene's germline CDR1 is SGHDT and CDR2 YYEEEE. The CDR3 has 11 amino acids. V was shortened by 4 bases and J by 8 bases, with 9 bases between the two germline ends. CDR3 coding DNA: TGTGCCAGCAGCCTAGGGTCAGAAGCTTTCTTT. This sequence encodes CASSLGSEAFF.

V gene TRBV27 combines with J gene TRBJ2-7; possibly TRBD1 for D (6 bases). V lost 3 bases and J lost 0, with 12 bases in between. CDR3 length: 15 amino acids. Germline-derived CDR1 and CDR2 are MNHEY and SMNVEV (reference sequence). As DNA, the CDR3 is TGTGCCAGCAGTTTTCAGGGGTCCCTCTCCTACGAGCAGTACTTC. Translating it yields CASSFQGSLSYEQYF.

This chain connects TRBV4-1 to TRBJ2-1, with 7 bases lining up with TRBD2. Germline loops: CDR1 MGHRA, CDR2 YSYEKL. The CDR3 totals 17 residues. After removal of 0 bases from V and 1 base from J, the junction contained 6 bases not matched to a gene. In DNA, the CDR3 is TGCGCCAGCAGCCAAGAGCGCGGGAGTATATCCTACAATGAGCAGTTCTTC. Protein product: CASSQERGSISYNEQFF.

V is TRBV25-1 and J is TRBJ2-7, with D maybe TRBD1 (5 bases). Deletions cut 5 bases from V and 0 bases from J, with 5 bases between. The CDR3 contains 12 residues. Germline lookup yields CDR1 MGHDK and CDR2 SYGVNS. CDR3 sequence: CASSTGSYEQYF. As DNA, the CDR3 is TGTGCCAGCAGTACAGGCTCCTACGAGCAGTACTTC.

The J gene is TRBJ2-7, the V gene TRBV28; 11 nucleotides agree with TRBD2. Trimming cost V 2 bases and J 2 bases; bases outside gene matches: 5. Germline CDR1 MDHEN, CDR2 SYDVKM. The CDR3 sequence is 16 residues long. CDR3: CASSLIAGGLTYEQYF. DNA of the CDR3: TGTGCCAGCAGTTTAATAGCGGGAGGGCTAACCTACGAGCAGTACTTC. The full variable domain, in which reference TRBV28 and TRBJ2-7 provide the parts outside the CDR3, is DVKVTQSSRYLVKRTGEKVFLECVQDMDHENMFWYRQDPGLGLRLIYFSYDVKMKEKGDIPEGYSVSREKKERFSLILESASTNQTSMYLCASSLIAGGLTYEQYFGPGTRLTVT.

The V and J genes are TRBV5-4 and TRBJ2-1; 9 bases are shared with TRBD2. Germline assignment: CDR1 SGHNT and CDR2 YYREEE (reference sequence). The V and J ends lost 0 bases and 6 bases, in that order; junction bases with no gene match: 13. There are 18 residues in the CDR3. The CDR3 coding sequence is TGTGCCAGCAGCTTGGGCCGGGGCCTAGCGGGAATTCCCAATGAGCAGTTCTTC. The encoded protein is CASSLGRGLAGIPNEQFF.

The CDR3 spells CASSLIATSVNEQFF. CDR3 sequence (DNA): TGTGCCAGCAGTCTAATCGCGACTAGCGTGAATGAGCAGTTCTTC. The chain uses TRBV27 and TRBJ2-1; 8 positions agree with TRBD2. This CDR3 is 15 amino acids long. The V gene end was trimmed by 5 bases and the J gene end by 7 bases; junction bases not matched to a gene: 10. The germline CDR1 and CDR2 sequences are MNHEY and SMNVEV (reference sequence).

The genes are TRBV28 and TRBJ2-7, with TRBD2 as a possible D gene (6 bases). The CDR3 totals 16 residues. Trimming left V 3 bases short and J 4 bases short, with 19 bases between. Germline V gene lookup returns CDR1 MDHEN and CDR2 SYDVKM. The CDR3 DNA sequence: TGTGCCAGCAGTTTCATGGGACTCCCTATGGTATACGAGCAGTACTTC. Its protein is CASSFMGLPMVYEQYF.

DNA for the CDR3: TGTGCCAGCACCCCGGGACTAGGGTTAACAGATACGCAGTATTTT. This translates into CASTPGLGLTDTQYF. The chain joins TRBV28 to TRBJ2-3, with 8 bases aligning to TRBD2. V gave up 7 bases and J gave up 3 bases; unmatched junction bases: 9. The CDR3 covers 15 residues. The germline gives CDR1 MDHEN, CDR2 SYDVKM.

The chain has TRBV6-5 and TRBJ2-1; a weak D match, TRBD1 (6 bases). Germline V lookup: CDR1 MNHEY, CDR2 SVGAGI. The CDR3 length is 14 residues. The V and J ends lost 7 bases and 4 bases respectively, with 14 bases between them. Written as DNA, the CDR3 is TGTGCCAGCAAGGGGCAGGGGCATTACAATGAGCAGTTCTTC. Its translation: CASKGQGHYNEQFF.

This rearrangement joins TRBV16 to TRBJ1-1; D is undetermined. V was shortened by 4 bases and J by 3 bases, with 6 bases between the two germline ends. Germline lookup yields CDR1 KGHSY and CDR2 FQNENV. This CDR3 region has 12 residues. For the CDR3, the DNA is TGTGCCAGCAGCCTCGTGTACACTGAAGCTTTCTTT. It encodes CASSLVYTEAFF.

This chain uses TRBV27 with TRBJ2-1; the D gene is possibly TRBD2 (6 bases). The germline V gene has CDR1 MNHEY and CDR2 SMNVEV (reference sequence). The length of the CDR3 is 16 residues. Trimming left V 5 bases short and J 0 bases short, with 14 bases between. CDR3 sequence reads: CASSIIAVHSYNEQFF. The DNA of the CDR3 is TGTGCCAGCAGTATAATAGCGGTCCACTCCTACAATGAGCAGTTCTTC.

The V call is TRBV7-6, the J call TRBJ2-1; 14 bases match TRBD2. V trimming: 5 bases; J trimming: 8 bases; junction bases outside the gene matches: 8. The CDR3 runs to 16 residues. From germline, CDR1 is SGHVS and CDR2 FNYEAQ. CDR3 loop: CASSPPTGLAGDEQFF. DNA of the CDR3: TGTGCCAGCAGCCCACCAACGGGACTAGCGGGGGATGAGCAGTTCTTC.

This clone was seen a single time. The J gene is TRBJ2-7, the V gene TRBV27; 8 bases fit TRBD1. The germline gives CDR1 MNHEY, CDR2 SMNVEV (reference sequence). This CDR3 region has 15 residues. Trimming cost V 9 bases and J 3 bases; bases outside gene matches: 13. The CDR3 bases are TGTGCCAGTATGTCCAGGGGGCGAAGTGTCTACGAGCAGTACTTC. Protein: CASMSRGRSVYEQYF.

This chain connects TRBV19 to TRBJ2-7; unclear D gene. V lost 3 bases and J lost 2, with 14 bases in between. Germline assignment: CDR1 LNHDA and CDR2 SQIVND (reference sequence). CDR3 length: 15 residues. CDR3 in DNA: TGTGCCAGTAGTATCTTATACGGCAGAGCCTACGAGCAGTACTTC. Protein sequence: CASSILYGRAYEQYF.

The CDR3 sequence is CASSLGSGGANEQFF. In DNA, the CDR3 is TGCGCCAGCAGCTTGGGTTCTGGGGGAGCGAATGAGCAGTTCTTC. J is TRBJ2-1 and V is TRBV5-1; perhaps D is TRBD1 or TRBD2 (5 bases each). V was cut by 0 bases and J by 7 bases, with 14 bases left in between. The CDR3 is 15 residues long. Germline V gene sequence: CDR1 SGHRS, CDR2 YFSETQ.

The chain couples TRBV7-9 to TRBJ1-2; D is perhaps TRBD1 (6 bases). The CDR3 has 14 amino acids. Germline V gives CDR1 SEHNR, CDR2 FQNEAQ (reference sequence). Trimming took off 4 bases at V and 8 bases at J, with 17 bases between the two ends. The CDR3 DNA is TGTGCCAGCAGCTCAGATAGACAGGCCAGCGGCTACACCTTC. This encodes CASSSDRQASGYTF.

The chain links TRBV28 to TRBJ2-3; D call uncertain. Germline V gene data show CDR1 as MDHEN and CDR2 as SYDVKM. V was cut by 10 bases and J by 1 base, with 15 bases left in between. The CDR3 covers 14 residues. DNA of the CDR3: TGTGCCACTTCCCTATTAGTGGGCACAGATACGCAGTATTTT. It encodes CATSLLVGTDTQYF.

The V gene is TRBV27, the J gene TRBJ2-7, with D hard to call. The length of the CDR3 is 11 residues. V shed 5 bases and J shed 3 bases, with 5 bases lying between them. The germline CDR1 and CDR2 sequences are MNHEY and SMNVEV (reference sequence). CDR3 coding DNA: TGTGCCAGCAGTCACCTCTACGAGCAGTACTTC. Translating it yields CASSHLYEQYF.

V and J are TRBV9 and TRBJ2-2; D gene uncertain. Germline V gene lookup returns CDR1 SGDLS and CDR2 YYNGEE. The CDR3 has 18 residues. Trimming took off 3 bases at V and 0 bases at J, with 18 bases between the two ends. DNA of the CDR3: TGTGCCAGCAGCGCTTATGCCGCGTGGCAGGCGAACACCGGGGAGCTGTTTTTT. Its translation is CASSAYAAWQANTGELFF.

The rearrangement links TRBV4-2 to TRBJ2-7; D is possibly TRBD1 (6 bases). Trimming pared 3 bases from V and 2 bases from J, leaving 11 bases between. This CDR3 is 14 amino acids long. Per germline, CDR1 LGHNA and CDR2 YNFKEQ. This CDR3 is CASSQLGTPYEQYF. The CDR3 nucleotides are TGTGCCAGCAGCCAGCTAGGGACACCCTACGAGCAGTACTTC.

The chain is built from TRBV15 and TRBJ2-5; D tentatively reads TRBD1 or TRBD2 (5 bases each). This CDR3 is built from 15 residues. CDR1 and CDR2 (germline): LNHNV, YYDKDF (reference sequence). The V end was cut by 6 bases, the J end by 0 bases, with 14 bases between. CDR3 in DNA: TGTGCCACCAGGGACACTAGGGTGTACCAAGAGACCCAGTACTTC. This sequence encodes CATRDTRVYQETQYF.

The CDR3 nucleotides read TGTGCCAGCAGCTCGCCATTTGGCGGATCTCGTACTGAAGCTTTCTTT. Protein sequence: CASSSPFGGSRTEAFF. V and J are TRBV7-9 and TRBJ1-1; D is uncertain. The V gene lost 4 bases and the J gene lost 5 bases, with 20 bases spanning the gap. CDR1 and CDR2 (germline): SEHNR, FQNEAQ (reference sequence). The CDR3 sequence is 16 residues long.

The chain carries TRBV11-2 and TRBJ2-1; D is possibly TRBD2 (5 bases). V lost 2 bases and J 10 bases, leaving 18 bases between the germline ends. The germline V gene encodes CDR1 SGHAT and CDR2 FQNNGV. This CDR3 contains 15 residues. The CDR3 nucleotides are TGTGCCAGCAGCTTACCTCATACCCCGAGCGGAGAGCAGTTCTTC. As protein: CASSLPHTPSGEQFF. Complete variable domain (other parts from reference TRBV11-2 and TRBJ2-1): EAGVAQSPRYKIIEKRQSVAFWCNPISGHATLYWYQQILGQGPKLLIQFQNNGVVDDSQLPKDRFSAERLKGVDSTLKIQPAKLEDSAVYLCASSLPHTPSGEQFFGPGTRLTVL.

The V gene is TRBV29-1, the J gene TRBJ1-4; 9 bases are shared with TRBD1. Trimming cost V 4 bases and J 3 bases; bases outside gene matches: 6. CDR3 length: 15 residues. Germline V gene data show CDR1 as SQVTM and CDR2 as ANQGSEA. The CDR3 sequence is CSVASGTGSNEKLFF. The CDR3 DNA reads TGCAGCGTTGCCTCCGGGACAGGGTCTAATGAAAAACTGTTTTTT. Variable domain in full (rest from reference TRBV29-1 and TRBJ1-4): SAVISQKPSRDICQRGTSLTIQCQVDSQVTMMFWYRQQPGQSLTLIATANQGSEATYESGFVIDKFPISRPNLTFSTLTVSNMSPEDSSIYLCSVASGTGSNEKLFFGSGTQLSVL.

V usage is TRBV7-9 and J usage is TRBJ1-5; 7 positions agree with TRBD1. The ends lost 0 bases at V and 5 bases at J; junction bases unmatched: 4. This CDR3 is 15 amino acids long. Germline assignment: CDR1 SEHNR and CDR2 FQNEAQ (reference sequence). The chain's CDR3 is CASSLAADRDQPQHF. The CDR3, as DNA: TGTGCCAGCAGCTTAGCGGCAGACAGGGATCAGCCCCAGCATTTT.

The V and J genes are TRBV2 and TRBJ2-6; D could derive from TRBD1 or TRBD2 (5 bases each). This CDR3 has 12 residues. V was clipped by 10 bases and J by 15 bases, with 19 bases between them. The germline CDR1 and CDR2 sequences are SNHLY and FYNNEI. This CDR3 is CAMNTGTAPLTF. The CDR3, as DNA: TGTGCCATGAACACCGGGACCGCACCCCTGACTTTC.

This chain's CDR3 is CASSYDRDRGKNTIYF. Here the CDR3 DNA reads TGTGCCAGCAGTTACGACCGGGACAGGGGTAAAAACACCATATATTTT. The rearrangement joins TRBV6-9 to TRBJ1-3; TRBD1 agrees at 10 bases. This CDR3 is built from 16 residues. Germline V gene sequence: CDR1 MNHGY, CDR2 SVAAGI. The ends lost 3 bases at V and 6 bases at J; junction bases unmatched: 8.

For the CDR3, the DNA is TGTGCCAGCAGTTTAGTCGGCGGGTTCACAGATACGCAGTATTTT. It yields the protein CASSLVGGFTDTQYF. This chain connects TRBV27 to TRBJ2-3; a weak D match, TRBD2 (5 bases). V lost 2 bases and J 2 bases, leaving 11 bases between the germline ends. Germline V lookup: CDR1 MNHEY, CDR2 SMNVEV (reference sequence). The CDR3 totals 15 residues.

The gene calls are TRBV2 and TRBJ1-1; TRBD1 matches 7 bases. This CDR3 is 12 amino acids long. Germline lookup yields CDR1 SNHLY and CDR2 FYNNEI. V was pared by 7 bases and J by 4 bases, with 3 bases of the junction left unmatched. As DNA, the CDR3 is TGTGCCAGCATTTCAGGGGGCACTGAAGCTTTCTTT. Protein: CASISGGTEAFF.